A selection of T cell receptor beta chains follows, all from one sample in a study of blood T cell repertoires in COVID-19. Sequencing was performed with immunoSEQ multiplex PCR; in TCRdb, only in-frame clones are kept and a portion is missing. The data contain hundreds of thousands of clones, 70% to 85% of them seen just once; the ten biggest clones take up more than 9.5%. Sequenced: peripheral blood. These receptors were collected from a woman aged 80 or over with acute or convalescent COVID-19. Each CDR3 is given with its conserved first and last residue. D genes are given only for firm matches. Rows give clone size only sometimes, using once, few, many, or a class for an expanded clone.

J gene	CDR3 length	V gene	clone size	D gene	CDR3 DNA	CDR3 protein
TRBJ1-4	18	TRBV23-1	-	-	TGCGCCAGCTCACACCTGGAGCATCAGAGGGCAACTAATGAAAAACTGTTTTTT	CASSHLEHQRATNEKLFF
TRBJ2-3	16	TRBV2	-	TRBD2	TGTGCCAGCAGGGGACTAGCGGGGTTGGGGGTAGATACGCAGTATTTT	CASRGLAGLGVDTQYF
TRBJ1-1	13	TRBV24-1	-	TRBD1	TGTGCCACCAGTAAGGGACAGGGCTTCGGAGCTTTCTTT	CATSKGQGFGAFF
TRBJ1-6	13	TRBV19	-	-	TGTGCCAGTAGTATCGGGGGGAATTCACCCCTCCACTTT	CASSIGGNSPLHF
TRBJ1-1	14	TRBV19	-	-	TGTGCCAGTATGCTCAGGGGATGGGACACTGAAGCTTTCTTT	CASMLRGWDTEAFF
TRBJ1-4	14	TRBV4-1	few	TRBD1	TGCGCCAGCAGCCGAGCAGGGGGGAACGAAAAACTGTTTTTT	CASSRAGGNEKLFF
TRBJ1-3	16	TRBV27	-	-	TGTGCCAGCAGTTTCCCGGACTTTTCCTCTGGAAACACCATATATTTT	CASSFPDFSSGNTIYF
TRBJ2-4	15	TRBV5-4	-	-	TGTGCCAGCAGCTCGCGGATAGACGGCAAAAACATTCAGTACTTC	CASSSRIDGKNIQYF
TRBJ2-5	14	TRBV21-1	-	-	TGTGCCAGCAGCAAAGAACAGGGGGTCGAGACCCAGTACTTC	CASSKEQGVETQYF
TRBJ1-2	15	TRBV6-5	-	TRBD1	TGTGCCAGCAGGGCGCCGACAGGGGCGGGCTATGGCTACACCTTC	CASRAPTGAGYGYTF
TRBJ1-1	15	TRBV15	-	TRBD1	TGTGCCACCAGCAGAACAGGGGGCACTAACACTGAAGCTTTCTTT	CATSRTGGTNTEAFF
TRBJ1-6	16	TRBV3-1/TRBV3-2	-	-	TGTGCCAGCAGCCGGAAACAGGGAACCTCTAATTCACCCCTCCACTTT	CASSRKQGTSNSPLHF
TRBJ2-7	11	TRBV20-1	-	-	TGCAGTGCTGGACAGTCCTACGAGCAGTACTTC	CSAGQSYEQYF
TRBJ2-5	13	TRBV7-3	-	-	TGTGCCAGCAGCTTCTCGCGGGGAGAGACCCAGTACTTC	CASSFSRGETQYF
TRBJ2-3	15	TRBV6-5	-	TRBD1	TGTGCCAGCAGACCCCGGGACAGGGACGCAGATACGCAGTATTTT	CASRPRDRDADTQYF
TRBJ1-5	15	TRBV28	few	TRBD1	TGTGCCAGCAGCCAGCCGGGACAGGGCAATCAGCCCCAGCATTTT	CASSQPGQGNQPQHF
TRBJ2-3	18	TRBV10-1	few	TRBD2	TGCGCCAGCAGTACCGGACTAGCGGGGGGGCCCGGCACAGATACGCAGTATTTT	CASSTGLAGGPGTDTQYF
TRBJ1-5	16	TRBV21-1	few	-	TGTGCCAGCAGCCCTACGGGGGACAGGGGGCGCAGGCCCCAGCATTTT	CASSPTGDRGRRPQHF
TRBJ1-5	13	TRBV19	-	-	TGTGCCAGTAACAGGGAACAGTTTCAGCCCCAGCATTTT	CASNREQFQPQHF
TRBJ2-2	16	TRBV28	-	-	TGTGCCAGCAGTTCCCAGGGACACAAGAACACCGGGGAGCTGTTTTTT	CASSSQGHKNTGELFF
TRBJ1-2	14	TRBV27	-	-	TGTGCCAGCAGTTTTCGTTGGAGTAACTATGGCTACACCTTC	CASSFRWSNYGYTF
TRBJ2-1	15	TRBV10-3	-	TRBD2	TGTGCCATCAGTGGGACTAGCGGGGGGTTGGATGAGCAGTTCTTC	CAISGTSGGLDEQFF
TRBJ1-1	11	TRBV28	-	-	TGTGCCAGCAAGGGGATGACTGAAGCTTTCTTT	CASKGMTEAFF
TRBJ1-1	12	TRBV12-3/TRBV12-4	few	-	TGTGCCAGCAGTCGGACTGTTGTTGAAGCTTTCTTT	CASSRTVVEAFF
TRBJ2-7	14	TRBV2	-	-	TGTGCCAGCAGTGAAGCGACAGGTTCCTACGAGCAGTACTTC	CASSEATGSYEQYF
TRBJ1-2	15	TRBV2	-	-	TGTGCCAGCAGTGAAATGGGGGGGCGAGTCGATGGCTACACCTTC	CASSEMGGRVDGYTF
TRBJ1-5	13	TRBV2	-	TRBD1	TGTGCCAGCAGGGGGGACAGTAATCAGCCCCAGCATTTT	CASRGDSNQPQHF
TRBJ2-3	15	TRBV5-1	-	TRBD1	TGCGCCAGCAGCTTGGAACAGGGGTTTGCAGATACGCAGTATTTT	CASSLEQGFADTQYF
TRBJ2-3	14	TRBV21-1	many	-	TGTGCCAGCAGCATAGGGGCTTGGGTAGATACGCAGTATTTT	CASSIGAWVDTQYF
TRBJ2-2	16	TRBV5-1	-	TRBD1	TGCGCCAGCAGCTTGAGGGGACAGTTAAACACCGGGGAGCTGTTTTTT	CASSLRGQLNTGELFF
TRBJ1-5	16	TRBV5-5	-	TRBD1	TGTGCCAGCAGCATCTCTTTGCAGGGGGCTGCTCAGCCCCAGCATTTT	CASSISLQGAAQPQHF
TRBJ2-5	13	TRBV5-1	-	-	TGCGCCAGCAGCTTGGTCCAGGTGGAGACCCAGTACTTC	CASSLVQVETQYF
TRBJ1-3	17	TRBV5-1	-	TRBD1	TGCGCCAGCAGCCCCGGACAGGGTCTGGATTCTGGAAACACCATATATTTT	CASSPGQGLDSGNTIYF
TRBJ2-3	14	TRBV11-2	-	-	TGTGCCAGCAGCTCCAGCAGACTAGCAGATACGCAGTATTTT	CASSSSRLADTQYF
TRBJ1-3	15	TRBV3-1/TRBV3-2	-	-	TGTGCCAGCAGCCAAGCAGGGTTAAATGGAAACACCATATATTTT	CASSQAGLNGNTIYF
TRBJ1-6	14	TRBV14	-	TRBD1	TGTGCCAGCAGCCAATCCAGGGGGAATTCACCCCTCCACTTT	CASSQSRGNSPLHF
TRBJ1-6	15	TRBV2	once	TRBD1	TGTGCCAGCAGGATGGGACAGACCTATAATTCACCCCTCCACTTT	CASRMGQTYNSPLHF
TRBJ2-7	20	TRBV27	-	-	TGTGCCAGCAGTTTATACGCGAACAGGGAGGGAAGAGCAAGGTTCTACGAGCAGTACTTC	CASSLYANREGRARFYEQYF
TRBJ1-1	15	TRBV10-3	-	-	TGTGCCATCAGATCTGATCGGGGGGGTAGCACTGAAGCTTTCTTT	CAIRSDRGGSTEAFF
TRBJ1-2	15	TRBV7-2	-	TRBD1	TGTGCCAGCAGCATAAGGGGGCGGGCTAACTATGGCTACACCTTC	CASSIRGRANYGYTF
TRBJ2-7	14	TRBV2	-	-	TGTGCCAGCAGTGAAAATCCTAGCTGGTACGAGCAGTACTTC	CASSENPSWYEQYF
TRBJ1-1	14	TRBV5-1	-	TRBD1	TGCGCCAGCAGCTCACAGGGGGCACTACTTCAAGCTTTCTTT	CASSSQGALLQAFF
TRBJ2-6	19	TRBV5-8	-	TRBD2	TGTGCCAGCAGCTGGATTCGGGGAGCGGGGGGCTCTGGGGCCAACGTCCTGACTTTC	CASSWIRGAGGSGANVLTF
TRBJ2-3	17	TRBV7-7	-	-	TGTGCTAGCAGCCCCAATGGAGGGTCATCGGGTTTTGATACGCAGTATTTT	CASSPNGGSSGFDTQYF
TRBJ2-3	15	TRBV5-1	few	-	TGCGCCAGCAGCCCCCAGGGCGGTTACACAGATACGCAGTATTTT	CASSPQGGYTDTQYF
TRBJ1-2	12	TRBV6-5	-	-	TGTGCCAGCAGTTACGAGTCAGGGGACTACACCTTC	CASSYESGDYTF
TRBJ1-3	14	TRBV2	-	TRBD1	TGTGCCAGCAGCCCGACAGGGTTGGGAAACACCATATATTTT	CASSPTGLGNTIYF
TRBJ1-5	16	TRBV30	-	TRBD1	TGTGCCTGGAGTCGCCCTGGGACAGGGGCCGCTCAGCCCCAGCATTTT	CAWSRPGTGAAQPQHF
TRBJ2-5	15	TRBV7-8	-	-	TGTGCCAGCAGCTTAATGCGGGGACCACAAGAGACCCAGTACTTC	CASSLMRGPQETQYF
TRBJ1-5	17	TRBV7-2	-	TRBD1	TGTGCCAGCAGCCCTGTTGGGACAGCGACCTTTCATCAGCCCCAGCATTTT	CASSPVGTATFHQPQHF
TRBJ2-7	17	TRBV7-9	-	-	TGTGCCAGCAGCCCCAGGGAGGTGGCAGGGAGGCCCTACGAGCAGTACTTC	CASSPREVAGRPYEQYF
TRBJ1-4	13	TRBV24-1	-	-	TGTGCCACCAGTGAGGGGAGGAGTGAAAAACTGTTTTTT	CATSEGRSEKLFF
TRBJ2-2	14	TRBV6-5	-	-	TGTGCCAGCAGTTTCCCCGGGAGAGGTGGGGAGCTGTTTTTT	CASSFPGRGGELFF
TRBJ2-3	11	TRBV19	-	TRBD1	TGTGCCAGCGAGGGGGCGAATACGCAGTATTTT	CASEGANTQYF
TRBJ2-1	12	TRBV6-5	-	-	TGTGCCAGCAGTTCCACAGGGAATGAGCAGTTCTTC	CASSSTGNEQFF
TRBJ1-5	14	TRBV2	once	TRBD1	TGTGCCAGCAGTTCGACAGGGAACAATCAGCCCCAGCATTTT	CASSSTGNNQPQHF
TRBJ2-5	14	TRBV28	once	-	TGTGCCAGCAGTTTCCCAGCTTTAGCGGAGACCCAGTACTTC	CASSFPALAETQYF
TRBJ2-2	13	TRBV15	-	-	TGTGCCACCAGCACCACGGTCACCGGGGAGCTGTTTTTT	CATSTTVTGELFF
TRBJ1-2	13	TRBV9	-	-	TGTGCCAGCAGCGTAGTGGGAGGGGTTGGCTACACCTTC	CASSVVGGVGYTF
TRBJ1-1	14	TRBV19	-	-	TGTGCCAGTTCGTTGGGCAGATTAAACACTGAAGCTTTCTTT	CASSLGRLNTEAFF